This T cell receptor (beta chain) was captured by sequencing in a study of T cells in women clearing cervical HPV infection (dated 2018 in TCRdb). General notes on the study: The cases were 25 to 30 women with histologically confirmed HPV16-related CIN3 or worse, and 2 of those women had invasive cancers. The approximately 25 controls were women who cleared a single incident HPV16 infection within 12 months without developing precancer or cancer. Case blood was taken at the visit when the lesion was first identified, whereas control blood was taken when infection was no longer detected. Among cases, blood sampling came a median of roughly 150 days after lesion detection, with an interquartile range of about 80 to 210 days. Since HLA typing was available for only a few women, HLA type could not be ruled out as a confounder. This exploratory proof-of-principle case-control study, nested within the Guanacaste HPV Natural History Study in Costa Rica, compared TCR repertoires among women with different cervical HPV16 outcomes. Cases and controls were matched on age within five years and on year of sample collection. Cases had a median age of roughly 35 years compared with approximately 41 for controls, and baseline characteristics showed no significant differences between the groups. The parent cohort enrolled 10,000 or so women aged 18 or older in Guanacaste, Costa Rica, during about 1992 to 1995 and followed them for seven to eight years. As quality controls, five blinded duplicates were added to each group, bringing the total to about 60 samples made up of roughly 50 participants and some 10 replicates. Broad study findings and their caveats: Random forest classifiers combining richness and V gene abundances distinguished cases from controls with an estimated AUC of 0.83. Across sequencing depths, CIN3+ cases showed significantly higher TCR repertoire richness than controls, but evenness did not differ between the groups. The cross-sectional design could not show whether the associations came before the infection or were a result of it, and neither effector/memory subsets nor HPV-specific T cells were isolated. Lower TRBV6-7 relative abundance was observed in cases than in controls (around 0.1% versus 0.15%; Bonferroni P = 0.0008). Because T-cell numbers per sample were unknown, differences in richness could reflect varying T-cell content rather than repertoire biology.

With respect to this clone: The target of this receptor is not known. The missing CDR3 end, 3 residues past where the read stops, is filled in from the germline J gene.

The immunoSEQ assay used multiplex PCR to amplify TCR beta CDR3 regions from an average of roughly 1.2 ug of genomic DNA per sample. To correct primer bias, the assay used a complete synthetic TCR repertoire to set an amplification baseline. The amplicons were sequenced using the Illumina platform. Per the original workflow: Error correction of the sequences involved clustering with frequency ratios plus a modified nearest-neighbor algorithm, after which the sequences were analyzed in the immunoSEQ Analyzer using IMGT gene definitions. At each rarefaction depth, TCR richness and evenness were averaged across 20 rarefaction repeats, and any sample with fewer sequences than the depth was left out. Relative abundances of V, D and J genes were compared between groups using Wilcoxon rank sum tests, with FDR correction applied. For the blinded duplicates, the intraclass correlation was 95.6% for TCR richness and averaged 76.4% across more than 60 gene segments. TCRdb holds this immuneACCESS table with in-frame rearrangements only. Some clones are missing; in checked studies, unresolved V genes explain under half, and the rest has no known cause. Clonal size and the V and J genes are those of that table, whereas D and trimming came from the DNA. The sample table holds about 24,000 clones. 5.4% of the sample belongs to the ten largest clones.

V was cut back by 6 bases and J by 2 bases, leaving a gap of 17 bases between them. CDR1 DFQATT and CDR2 SNEGSKA were looked up in the germline V gene (reference sequence). Counted from cysteine to phenylalanine, this CDR3 has 15 amino acids. The DNA has 36 bases, all within the CDR3, and is read from base 1. Every participant had a single incident cervical HPV16 infection, and prevalent HPV16 infections were excluded. Cervical HPV DNA was detected by MY09/MY11 PCR and genotyped by dot-blot hybridization. Roughly 15 mL of heparinized blood were centrifuged, and the buffy coat was split into aliquots, frozen at -30 degrees C, and then kept at -80 degrees C. QIAGEN kits were used to extract genomic DNA from the buffy coat specimens.

The sequence came from a woman aged 18 to 75 with a cervical HPV16 infection that either progressed to CIN3+ or cleared (not recorded which). The sequence is built from TRBV20-1 and TRBJ2-1, and perhaps TRBD1 as D gene, on 5 matching bases. Sample: blood buffy coat. The CDR3 protein sequence reads: CSAPTEERPYNEQFF. CDR3 DNA (partial): TGCAGTGCCCCGACAGAGGAACGACCCTACAATGAG.